This T cell receptor (beta chain) originates from a study of identical twins (dated by TCRdb to about 2016). Some background on the complete study: TCR alpha and beta repertoires from monozygotic twins, unrelated adults of various ages and cord blood were deep-sequenced to test whether fetal clonotypes persist. To rule out contamination, the twin experiments were replicated at different times with different library preparation protocols. Results the study describes overall, beyond this receptor: Invariant T cells such as MAIT and iNKT could partly confound zero-insertion analyses, though diverse VJ usage argued against this for most clonotypes. Because the same donors could not be followed over many years, the conclusions depended on cross-sectional statistical analysis. Fewer insertions were carried by abundant cord blood beta clonotypes; a weaker similar trend was observed in young adult naive repertoires, while no such trend was observed in memory repertoires. In monozygotic twins, recombination models systematically underestimated out-of-frame TCR alpha sharing, but the models matched the sharing seen between unrelated individuals. A weaker excess of twin sharing was found in beta out-of-frame sequences because the signal-to-noise ratio was lowered by fewer shared sequences. Compared with coincidental sharing between unrelated individuals, an excess of low generation-probability sequences was observed among out-of-frame TCR alpha sequences shared between twins.

Only healthy Caucasian donors were included. To note about this clonotype: Its antigen has not been determined. One base away there is no much larger clone; base qualities are not given.

Preparation of the library involved 5' RACE. The run used an Illumina HiSeq 2000. Template switching introduced a universal primer binding site; the final cDNA contained a unique molecular identifier, enabling accurate counting of TCR cDNA molecules. Specific primers in the conserved constant-segment region were used to synthesize first-strand cDNA for the TCR alpha and beta chains. To control for contamination, each cDNA library was double barcoded with a SMART-Mk sample barcode plus Illumina barcodes. Two successive PCR steps introduced TruSeq adapter sequences along with Illumina sample barcodes. Sequencing of the TCR alpha and beta cDNA libraries was done on the Illumina HiSeq platform using custom primers. From the authors' description of their analysis: MiGEC was used to process raw reads and extract unique molecular identifiers, and MiXCR was used to find CDR3 positions. Recombination models were inferred per individual with the repgenHMM and IGoR tools using an EM algorithm. The tcR package in R was used for shared clonotype analysis, with sharing normalized by the product of cloneset sizes. To study raw recombination without the effects of thymic and clonal selection, out-of-frame nonproductive sequences were analyzed. TCRdb redid the processing of the public reads, applying fastp at Q25 and MiXCR, and retained in-frame beta chains. Every CDR3 protein is listed once, alongside the most common genes and DNA of its rows. The V and J calls were determined by TCRdb, not by the authors. The sample includes 1,800,000 or so distinct CDR3 sequences, with about 31% observed a single time. The ten largest clones capture 0.27% of the sample.

The CDR3 starts with the cysteine, ends with the phenylalanine, and has 13 residues. CDR3 DNA only is kept here, 39 bases in frame from base 1. Via the germline V gene (reference sequence), CDR1 is DFQATT and CDR2 SNEGSKA. V lost 0 bases and J lost 4 bases; the stretch between them is 9 bases long. Sequenced input: cord blood. The sequence links TRBV20-1 to TRBJ1-2, with the D segment identity uncertain. This clonotype was sampled from a newborn girl in good health. The DNA sequence is TGCAGTGCTAGAGAACAGCTCACCTATGGCTACACCTTC. Its protein product is CSAREQLTYGYTF.